One T cell receptor (beta chain) is described in this entry. The data originate from a study of control samples from healthy donors and cancer patients. V was trimmed by 1 base and J by 5 bases, leaving 21 bases between them. In germline, CDR1 is MRHNA, CDR2 SNTAGT. The CDR3 totals 17 residues. Profiled with immunoSEQ multiplex PCR; TCRdb holds only in-frame clones, not every one. The repertoire holds 100,000 to 150,000 clones, with approximately 92% as singletons. This receptor was obtained from a man aged 18 to 35 in good health. This rearrangement joins TRBV6-4 to TRBJ2-7; tentative D call: TRBD2 (6 bases). The sequenced material came from blood. In nucleotides, the CDR3 is TGTGCCAGCAGTGACTGGAGGGTAGGTCAGTACCCCCACGAGCAGTACTTC. It translates to CASSDWRVGQYPHEQYF.